This T cell receptor beta chain emerged from a study of blood T cell repertoires in COVID-19. Original processing methods: Amplification from reference gene primers served as the basis for estimated nucleated cell counts. Using immunoSEQ multiplex PCR, the repertoire was profiled, and TCRdb retains in-frame clones only, with some absent. Clone size and V and J calls were adopted from that table, with D and trimming inferred from the DNA. The table shows 95,000 to 150,000 clones, with almost 80% occurring only once. The CDR3 extends over 14 amino acids. The V gene end was trimmed by 4 bases and the J gene end by 6 bases; junction bases not matched to a gene: 5. Germline CDR1 reads LNHDA; CDR2 reads SQIVND (reference sequence).

The V gene is TRBV19, the J gene TRBJ1-1; 10 bases are shared with TRBD1. The sequencing sample was made of peripheral blood. The sequence derives from a human donor in a cohort sampled during active COVID-19. CDR3 protein: CASSKDRGYAEAFF. The CDR3 coding sequence is TGTGCCAGTAGTAAGGACAGGGGGTATGCTGAAGCTTTCTTT. The full variable domain, its missing parts supplied by reference TRBV19 and TRBJ1-1, is DGGITQSPKYLFRKEGQNVTLSCEQNLNHDAMYWYRQDPGQGLRLIYYSQIVNDFQKGDIAEGYSVSREKKESFPLTVTSAQKNPTAFYLCASSKDRGYAEAFFGQGTRLTVV.